This T cell receptor (beta chain) was retrieved from a study of technical replicates of blood from a handful of donors. The length of the CDR3 is 16 residues. V was clipped by 2 bases and J by 2 bases; unmatched bases: 8. The germline gives CDR1 KGHSH, CDR2 LQKENI. Clones were read by immunoSEQ multiplex PCR, and TCRdb kept only the in-frame ones, dropping some. Of 75,000 to 100,000 clones in the sample, 90% to 95% were seen once. What was sequenced was T cells isolated from PBMCs. This TCR came from a human donor in good health. V and J are TRBV18 and TRBJ1-1; 7 bases map to TRBD1. CDR3 nucleotide sequence: TGTGCCAGCTCACCAAGAGAAAACAGGGGCAACACTGAAGCTTTCTTT. This gives the protein CASSPRENRGNTEAFF.